This record covers a single T cell receptor beta chain. The sample comes from a study of shared clonotypes between healthy human individuals. At the level of the study: A couple of women and a few men aged 18 to 49 made up the donors.

The CDR3 has 15 amino acids. The V end was cut by 0 bases, the J end by 0 bases, with 9 bases between. Germline values: CDR1 LNHDA, CDR2 SQIVND (reference sequence). Measured with immunoSEQ multiplex PCR; TCRdb has only the in-frame clones, and not every one. The data contain about 1 million clones, 70% to 80% of them singletons. J is TRBJ2-7 and V is TRBV19; D ambiguous. Material: memory CD4+ T cells sorted from blood. Subset here: CD45RA-negative fraction. The source is a man aged 18 to 30 in good health. The CDR3 here is CASSIDGIASYEQYF. The CDR3 bases are TGTGCCAGTAGTATAGACGGCATAGCCTCCTACGAGCAGTACTTC.